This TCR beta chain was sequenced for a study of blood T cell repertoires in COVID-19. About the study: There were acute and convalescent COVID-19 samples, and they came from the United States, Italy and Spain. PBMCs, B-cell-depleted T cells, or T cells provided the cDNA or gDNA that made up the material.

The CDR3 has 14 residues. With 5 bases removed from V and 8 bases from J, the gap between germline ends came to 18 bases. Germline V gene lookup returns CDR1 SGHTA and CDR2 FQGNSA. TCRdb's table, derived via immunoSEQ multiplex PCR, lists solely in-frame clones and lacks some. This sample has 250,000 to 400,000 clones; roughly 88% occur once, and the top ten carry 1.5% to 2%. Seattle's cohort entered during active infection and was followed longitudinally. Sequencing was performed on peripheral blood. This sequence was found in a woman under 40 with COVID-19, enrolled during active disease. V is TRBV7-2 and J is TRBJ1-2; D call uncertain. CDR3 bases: TGTGCCAGCAGCCCAGCCGGGGAAAAAAAGGGCTACACCTTC. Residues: CASSPAGEKKGYTF.